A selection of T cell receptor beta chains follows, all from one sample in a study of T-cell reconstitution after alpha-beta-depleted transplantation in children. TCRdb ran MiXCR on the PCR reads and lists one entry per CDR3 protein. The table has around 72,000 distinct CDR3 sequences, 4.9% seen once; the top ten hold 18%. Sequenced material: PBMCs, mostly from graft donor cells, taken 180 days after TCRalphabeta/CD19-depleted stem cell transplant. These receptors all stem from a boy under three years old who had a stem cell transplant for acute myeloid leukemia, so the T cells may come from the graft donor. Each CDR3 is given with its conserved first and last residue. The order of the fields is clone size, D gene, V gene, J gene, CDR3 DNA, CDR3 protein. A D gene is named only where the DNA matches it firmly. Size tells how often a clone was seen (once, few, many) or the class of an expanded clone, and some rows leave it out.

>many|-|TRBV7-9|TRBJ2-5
TGTGCCAGCAGCTTACTGGGGCAAGAGACCCAGTACTTC
CASSLLGQETQYF
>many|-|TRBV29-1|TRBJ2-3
TGCAGCGGGGGTAGCCCGGAGGGTACGCAGTATTTT
CSGGSPEGTQYF
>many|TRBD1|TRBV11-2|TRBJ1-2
TGTGCCAGCAGCACCGGGACAGTTCTCGGCTACACCTTC
CASSTGTVLGYTF
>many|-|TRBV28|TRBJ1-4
TGTGCCAGCAGCACGAACCGGGACCGAAATGAAAAACTGTTTTTT
CASSTNRDRNEKLFF
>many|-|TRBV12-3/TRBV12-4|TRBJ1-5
TGTGCCAGCAGTTTGGGGAACCCGGGGACCAATCAGCCCCAGCATTTT
CASSLGNPGTNQPQHF
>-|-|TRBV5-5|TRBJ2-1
TGTGCCAGGGGGACCTACAATGAGCAGTTCTTC
CARGTYNEQFF
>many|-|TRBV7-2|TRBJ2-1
TGTGCCAGCAGCCGTGGACGCCAGTACAATGAGCAGTTCTTC
CASSRGRQYNEQFF
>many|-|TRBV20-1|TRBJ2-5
TGCAGTGCCGATTCTAGGCGAGAGACCCAGTACTTC
CSADSRRETQYF
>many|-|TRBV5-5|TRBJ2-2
TGTGCCAGCAGCTTGAGGGTAGGGATGAACACCGGGGAGCTGTTTTTT
CASSLRVGMNTGELFF
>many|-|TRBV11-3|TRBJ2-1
TGTGCCAGCAGCCCGAGGGCCCTGGAGGGGGAGCAGTTCTTC
CASSPRALEGEQFF
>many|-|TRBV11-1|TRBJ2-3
TGTGCCAGCAGCATCGGGACCGGAGATACGCAGTATTTT
CASSIGTGDTQYF
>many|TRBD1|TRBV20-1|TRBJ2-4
TGCAGTGCTAGAGATCTTGGGACAGGGGCCAAAAACATTCAGTACTTC
CSARDLGTGAKNIQYF
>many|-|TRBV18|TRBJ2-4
TGTGCCAGCTCCCGGGGTAGCGAAAACATTCAGTACTTC
CASSRGSENIQYF
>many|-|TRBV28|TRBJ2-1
TGTGCCAGCAGTCCCCGAGTAGGCTACAATGAGCAGTTCTTC
CASSPRVGYNEQFF
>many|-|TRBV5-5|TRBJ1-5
TGTGCCAGCAGCTTGGTCGGTAGCAATCAGCCCCAGCATTTT
CASSLVGSNQPQHF
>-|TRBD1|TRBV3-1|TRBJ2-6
TGTGCCACCTGCCAAGATCCGGGCACAGGGGCGACCTCTGGGGCCAACGTCCTGACTTTC
CATCQDPGTGATSGANVLTF
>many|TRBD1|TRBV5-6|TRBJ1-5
TGTGCCAGCAGCTCGGGGACAGGCTATCAGCCCCAGCATTTT
CASSSGTGYQPQHF
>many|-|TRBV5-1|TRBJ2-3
TGCGCCAGCAGCTTGGGGACATTGAGGGCAGATACGCAGTATTTT
CASSLGTLRADTQYF
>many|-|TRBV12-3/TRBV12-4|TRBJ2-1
TGTGCCATCCGAAAGGGGGACTACAATGAGCAGTTCTTC
CAIRKGDYNEQFF
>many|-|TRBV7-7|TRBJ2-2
TGTGCCAGCAGCTCGGACACCGGGGAGCTGTTTTTT
CASSSDTGELFF
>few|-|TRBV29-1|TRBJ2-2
TGCAGCGTTTGCAGGAACACCGGGGAGCTGTTTTTT
CSVCRNTGELFF
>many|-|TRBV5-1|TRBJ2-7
TGCGCCAGCAGCTTGGGGGTCGAGTGGTACTTC
CASSLGVEWYF
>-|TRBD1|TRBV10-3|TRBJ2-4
TGTGCCATCAGTGAAACGGACAGGGGGCGCGAAAACATTCAGTACTTC
CAISETDRGRENIQYF
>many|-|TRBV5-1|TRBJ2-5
TGCGCCAGCAGCTTTTGGACAGAAGAGACCCAGTACTTC
CASSFWTEETQYF
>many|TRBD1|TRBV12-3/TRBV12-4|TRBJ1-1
TGTGCCAGCAGTCAGGGGACAGTGCTGAACACTGAAGCTTTCTTT
CASSQGTVLNTEAFF
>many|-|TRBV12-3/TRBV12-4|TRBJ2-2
TGTGCCAGCAGTTTACGGGGAGCCGGGGAGCTGTTTTTT
CASSLRGAGELFF
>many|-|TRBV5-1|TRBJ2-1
TGCGCCAGCAGCTTGGCCCCTTCAGGGATAAACAATGAGCAGTTCTTC
CASSLAPSGINNEQFF
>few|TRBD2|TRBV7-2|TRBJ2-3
TGTGCCAGCAGCCATGGACTAGCGGGGGCCCAAGATACGCAGTATTTT
CASSHGLAGAQDTQYF
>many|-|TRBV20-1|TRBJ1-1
TGCAGTGCTAGAGCATTTGGACAGTCCCTTGGTGAAGCTTTCTTT
CSARAFGQSLGEAFF
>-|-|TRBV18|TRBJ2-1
TGTGCCAGCTCACCTAACCGGGAGCAGTTCTTC
CASSPNREQFF
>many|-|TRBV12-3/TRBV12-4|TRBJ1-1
TGTGCCAGCGAGGGGTTCGATGGCGGGGGTGGGGCTGAAGCTTTCTTT
CASEGFDGGGGAEAFF
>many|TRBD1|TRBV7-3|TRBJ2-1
TGTGCCAGCAGCTTAATGGGACAGGGTATTGATGAGCAGTTCTTC
CASSLMGQGIDEQFF
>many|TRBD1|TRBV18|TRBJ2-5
TGTGCCAGCTCACCCCAAAAAGGACAGGCCCAAGAGACCCAGTACTTC
CASSPQKGQAQETQYF
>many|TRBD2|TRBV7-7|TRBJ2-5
TGTGCCAGCAGCTTAAGGACTAGCGGTCAAGAGACCCAGTACTTC
CASSLRTSGQETQYF
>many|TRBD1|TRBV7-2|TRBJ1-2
TGTGCCAGCAGCCCGAGACAGGGCCTACCGTATGGCTACACCTTC
CASSPRQGLPYGYTF
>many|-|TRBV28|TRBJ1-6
TGTGCCAGCAGTTTACGGGAGTCCTATAATTCACCCCTCCACTTT
CASSLRESYNSPLHF
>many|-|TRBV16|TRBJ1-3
TGTGCCAGCAGCCAGGTCGGACCCCCTCATCACTCTGGAAACACCATATATTTT
CASSQVGPPHHSGNTIYF
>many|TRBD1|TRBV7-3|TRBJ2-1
TGTGCCAGCAGCCCGGGGACAGGGAGGATTCCGAACAATGAGCAGTTCTTC
CASSPGTGRIPNNEQFF
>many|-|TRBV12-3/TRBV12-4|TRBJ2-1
TGTGCCAGCAGAGCGGACGGGGCCTCCTACAATGAGCAGTTCTTC
CASRADGASYNEQFF
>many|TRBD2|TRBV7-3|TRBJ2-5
TGTGCCAGCAGCCCCGGGGGGGCGGGGGAAGAGACCCAGTACTTC
CASSPGGAGEETQYF
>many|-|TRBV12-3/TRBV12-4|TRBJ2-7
TGTGCCAGCAGTTTGGACAGTCAAGTCCCCTACGAGCAGTACTTC
CASSLDSQVPYEQYF
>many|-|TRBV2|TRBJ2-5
TGTGCCAGCAGTGAAGGAGGTGCAGGCCAAGAGACCCAGTACTTC
CASSEGGAGQETQYF
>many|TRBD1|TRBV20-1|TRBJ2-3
TGCAGTCAAAGGGGACAGGTACTCACAGATACGCAGTATTTT
CSQRGQVLTDTQYF